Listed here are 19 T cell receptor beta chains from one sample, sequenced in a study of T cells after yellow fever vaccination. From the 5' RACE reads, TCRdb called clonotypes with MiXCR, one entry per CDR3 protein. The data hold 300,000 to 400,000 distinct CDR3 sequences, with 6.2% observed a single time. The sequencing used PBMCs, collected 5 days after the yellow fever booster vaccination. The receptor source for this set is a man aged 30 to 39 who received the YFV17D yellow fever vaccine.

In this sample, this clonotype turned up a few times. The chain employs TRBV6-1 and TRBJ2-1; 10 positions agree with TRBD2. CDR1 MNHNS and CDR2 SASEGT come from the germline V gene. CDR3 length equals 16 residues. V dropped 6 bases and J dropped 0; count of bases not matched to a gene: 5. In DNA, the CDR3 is TGTGCCAGCAGACAAGCGGGAGGGGGCTCCTACAATGAGCAGTTCTTC. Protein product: CASRQAGGGSYNEQFF.

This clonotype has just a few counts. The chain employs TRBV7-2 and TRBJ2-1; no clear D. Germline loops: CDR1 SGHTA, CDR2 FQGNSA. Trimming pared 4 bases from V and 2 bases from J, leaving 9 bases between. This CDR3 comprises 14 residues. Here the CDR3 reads CASSYQTTYNEQFF. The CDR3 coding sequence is TGTGCCAGCAGCTACCAGACCACCTACAATGAGCAGTTCTTC.

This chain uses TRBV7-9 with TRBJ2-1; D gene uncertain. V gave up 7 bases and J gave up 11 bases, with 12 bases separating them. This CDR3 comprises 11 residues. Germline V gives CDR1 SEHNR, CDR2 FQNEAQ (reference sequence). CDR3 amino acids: CASIGGSKQFF. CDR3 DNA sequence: TGTGCCAGCATAGGCGGAAGCAAGCAGTTCTTC. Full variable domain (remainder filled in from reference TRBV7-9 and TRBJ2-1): DTGVSQNPRHKITKRGQNVTFRCDPISEHNRLYWYRQTLGQGPEFLTYFQNEAQLEKSRLLSDRFSAERPKGSFSTLEIQRTEQGDSAMYLCASIGGSKQFFGPGTRLTVL.

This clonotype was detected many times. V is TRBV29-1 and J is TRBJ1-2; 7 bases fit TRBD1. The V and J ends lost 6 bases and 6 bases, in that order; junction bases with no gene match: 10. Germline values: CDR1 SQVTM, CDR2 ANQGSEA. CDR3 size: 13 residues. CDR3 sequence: CSVRGQVADGYTF. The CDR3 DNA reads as TGCAGCGTCCGTGGACAGGTCGCTGATGGCTACACCTTC. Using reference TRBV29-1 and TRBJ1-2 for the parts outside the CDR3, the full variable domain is SAVISQKPSRDICQRGTSLTIQCQVDSQVTMMFWYRQQPGQSLTLIATANQGSEATYESGFVIDKFPISRPNLTFSTLTVSNMSPEDSSIYLCSVRGQVADGYTFGSGTRLTVV.

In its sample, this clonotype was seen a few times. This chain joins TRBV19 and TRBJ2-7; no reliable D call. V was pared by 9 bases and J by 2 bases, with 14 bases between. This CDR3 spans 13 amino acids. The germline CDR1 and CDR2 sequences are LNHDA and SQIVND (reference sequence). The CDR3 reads CASTSGHPYEQYF. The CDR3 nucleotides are TGTGCCAGCACGTCCGGGCACCCCTACGAGCAGTACTTC.

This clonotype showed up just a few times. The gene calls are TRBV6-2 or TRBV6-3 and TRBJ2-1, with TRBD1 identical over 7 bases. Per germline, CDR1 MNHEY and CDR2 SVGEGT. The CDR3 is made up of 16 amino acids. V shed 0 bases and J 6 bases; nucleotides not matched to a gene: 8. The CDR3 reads CASSYSRWQGVNEQFF. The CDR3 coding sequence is TGTGCCAGCAGTTACTCGCGTTGGCAGGGGGTCAATGAGCAGTTCTTC.

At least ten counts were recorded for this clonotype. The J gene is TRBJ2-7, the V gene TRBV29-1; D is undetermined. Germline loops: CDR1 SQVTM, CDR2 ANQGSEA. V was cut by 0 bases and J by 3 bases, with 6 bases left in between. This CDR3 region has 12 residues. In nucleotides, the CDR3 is TGCAGCGTTGAAGATGTCGGCTACGAGCAGTACTTC. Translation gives CSVEDVGYEQYF.

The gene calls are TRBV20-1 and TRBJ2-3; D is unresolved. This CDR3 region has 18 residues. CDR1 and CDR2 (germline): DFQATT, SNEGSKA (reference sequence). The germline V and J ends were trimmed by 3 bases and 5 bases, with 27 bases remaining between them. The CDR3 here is CSARENGYTRIDIDTQYF. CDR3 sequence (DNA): TGCAGTGCTAGGGAGAACGGGTATACCAGGATTGATATAGATACGCAGTATTTT.

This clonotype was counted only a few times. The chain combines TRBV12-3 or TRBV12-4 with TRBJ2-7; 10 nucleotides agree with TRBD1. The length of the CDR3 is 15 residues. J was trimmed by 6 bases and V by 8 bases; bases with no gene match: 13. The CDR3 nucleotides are TGTGCCAGCCGAAGACCGGGACAGGGGCTTTCCGAGCAGTACTTC. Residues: CASRRPGQGLSEQYF.

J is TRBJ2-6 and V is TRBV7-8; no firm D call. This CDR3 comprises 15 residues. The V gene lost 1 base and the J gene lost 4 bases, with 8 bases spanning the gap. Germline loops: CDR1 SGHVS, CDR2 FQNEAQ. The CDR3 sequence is CASSLGHPGANVLTF. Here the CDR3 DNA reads TGTGCCAGCAGCTTAGGCCACCCGGGGGCCAACGTCCTGACTTTC.

The CDR3 region is CASSSSLDTQYF. The CDR3 nucleotides read TGTGCCAGCAGCTCAAGTCTAGATACGCAGTATTTT. V usage is TRBV7-9 and J usage is TRBJ2-3; D uncertain. The V gene's germline CDR1 is SEHNR and CDR2 FQNEAQ (reference sequence). This CDR3 region has 12 residues. Trimming removed 4 bases at V and 5 bases at J, with 7 bases between.

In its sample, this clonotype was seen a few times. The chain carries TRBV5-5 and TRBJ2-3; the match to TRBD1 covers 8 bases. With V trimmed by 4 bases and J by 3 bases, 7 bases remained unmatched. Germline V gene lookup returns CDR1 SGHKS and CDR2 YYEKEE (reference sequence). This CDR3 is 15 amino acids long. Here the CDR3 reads CASSPGTGATDTQYF. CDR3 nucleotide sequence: TGTGCCAGCAGCCCCGGGACAGGAGCGACAGATACGCAGTATTTT. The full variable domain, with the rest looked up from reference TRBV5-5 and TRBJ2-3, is DAGVTQSPTHLIKTRGQQVTLRCSPISGHKSVSWYQQVLGQGPQFIFQYYEKEERGRGNFPDRFSARQFPNYSSELNVNALLLGDSALYLCASSPGTGATDTQYFGPGTRLTVL.

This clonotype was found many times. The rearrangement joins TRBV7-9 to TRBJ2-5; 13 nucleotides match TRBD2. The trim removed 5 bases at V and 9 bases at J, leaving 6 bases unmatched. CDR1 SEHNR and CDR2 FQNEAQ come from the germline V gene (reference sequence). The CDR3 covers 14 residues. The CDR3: CASSPGLAGVAQYF. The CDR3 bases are TGTGCCAGCAGCCCCGGACTAGCGGGAGTGGCCCAGTACTTC.

The CDR3 protein is CASSLALAKTDTQYF. Written as DNA, the CDR3 is TGCGCCAGCAGCTTGGCCTTGGCGAAGACAGATACGCAGTATTTT. The J gene is TRBJ2-3, the V gene TRBV5-1; D is unresolved. CDR1 is SGHRS, CDR2 YFSETQ, per germline. Trimming removed 0 bases at V and 3 bases at J, with 11 bases between. This CDR3 region has 15 residues.

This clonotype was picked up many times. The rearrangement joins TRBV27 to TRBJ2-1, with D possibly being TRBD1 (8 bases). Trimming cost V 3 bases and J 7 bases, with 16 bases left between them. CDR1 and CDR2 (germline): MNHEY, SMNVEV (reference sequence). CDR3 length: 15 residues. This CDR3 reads CASSFETGEGNEQFF. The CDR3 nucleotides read TGTGCCAGCAGTTTTGAGACAGGGGAGGGGAATGAGCAGTTCTTC.

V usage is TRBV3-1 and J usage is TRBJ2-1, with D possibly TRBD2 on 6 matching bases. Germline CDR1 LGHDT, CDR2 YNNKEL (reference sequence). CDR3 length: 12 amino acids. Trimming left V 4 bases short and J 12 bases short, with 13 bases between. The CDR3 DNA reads TGTGCCAGCAGCCCGGACTATCTTACGCAGTTCTTC. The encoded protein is CASSPDYLTQFF.

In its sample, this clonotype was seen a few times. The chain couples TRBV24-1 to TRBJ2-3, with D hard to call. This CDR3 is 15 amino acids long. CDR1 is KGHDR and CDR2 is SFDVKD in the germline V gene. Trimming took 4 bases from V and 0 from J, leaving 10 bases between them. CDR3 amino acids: CATSDAVGSTDTQYF. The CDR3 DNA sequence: TGTGCCACCAGTGACGCCGTGGGGAGCACAGATACGCAGTATTTT.

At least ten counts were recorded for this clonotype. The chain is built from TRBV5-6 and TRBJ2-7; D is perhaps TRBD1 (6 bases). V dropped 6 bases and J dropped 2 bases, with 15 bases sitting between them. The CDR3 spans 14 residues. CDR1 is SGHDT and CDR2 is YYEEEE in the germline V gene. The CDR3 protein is CASKVQGNPYEQYF. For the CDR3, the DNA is TGTGCCAGCAAGGTGCAGGGGAACCCCTACGAGCAGTACTTC.

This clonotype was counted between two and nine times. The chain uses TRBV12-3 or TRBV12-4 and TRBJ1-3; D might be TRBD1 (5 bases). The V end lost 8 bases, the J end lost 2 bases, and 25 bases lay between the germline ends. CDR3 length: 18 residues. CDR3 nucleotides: TGTGCCAGCGTGGGTCGGGGCGAGCTAGGTTTTGCTGGAAACACCATATATTTT. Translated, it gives CASVGRGELGFAGNTIYF.